The clone carrying this T cell receptor (beta chain) was picked up one time. Its antigen is undetermined. The record originates from a study of T cell responses to AZD1222 COVID-19 vaccine. Germline CDR1 KGHSH, CDR2 LQKENI. CDR3 length equals 16 residues. The ends lost 6 bases at V and 2 bases at J; junction bases unmatched: 7. Study findings and constraints: Following two doses of AZD1222, Spike-specific TCR breadth and depth rose. Across the whole spike, CD4 TCRs peaked at regions 160-218 and 743-854. Targeting of unmutated variant regions was reportedly seen in nearly half of spike-specific TCRs. Repertoire samples came only from after the peak T cell response.

Here immunoSEQ multiplex PCR was the method, and the copy in TCRdb shows in-frame clones only, minus some. This sample has 65,000 to 90,000 clones, with around nine tenths found just once. The sequencing here drew on peripheral blood, taken 28 days after the second AZD1222 dose. The chain carries TRBV18 and TRBJ1-2; 12 bases match TRBD1. This sequence originates from an adult who received the AZD1222 COVID-19 vaccine. The CDR3, as DNA: TGTGCCAGCTCGCCCGGGACAGGGGGCGCGAACTATGGCTACACCTTC. Amino acids: CASSPGTGGANYGYTF.